This TCR beta chain was recovered during a study of blood T cell repertoires in COVID-19. Background on the study: From the United States, Italy and Spain came samples of acute and convalescent COVID-19. Nucleic acid was either cDNA or gDNA, and it came from T cells, B-cell-depleted T cells, or PBMCs.

Per the original data handling: Reference gene primer amplification in the assay estimated nucleated cell counts. Only in-frame clones appear in the TCRdb table, and some are missing; sequencing was by immunoSEQ multiplex PCR. V, J and clone size reflect that table, while D and trimming were determined from the DNA. This table holds about 100,000 clones, 79% found once. Sequencing was done on a sample of peripheral blood. The origin of this receptor is an elderly woman with active or convalescent COVID-19.

CDR3 coding DNA: TGTGCCAGCAGTTGGGGGGGGCCCTACACCTTC. As protein: CASSWGGPYTF. V and J are TRBV12-3 or TRBV12-4 and TRBJ1-2, with D possibly TRBD1 on 6 matching bases. The CDR3 sequence is 11 residues long. Trimming stripped 4 bases from V and 10 bases from J, with 10 bases between.